A selection of T cell receptor beta chains follows, all from one sample in a study of T cell responses to AZD1222 COVID-19 vaccine. The protocol was immunoSEQ multiplex PCR, while the TCRdb copy is restricted to in-frame clones and leaves out a portion. The sample lists 99,000 or so clones, around 89% seen once, with around 19% in the top ten. Sequenced material: peripheral blood, taken on day 0 of AZD1222 vaccination. The source of these receptors is an adult in good health. The conserved cysteine and the conserved F or W are not part of the CDR3 here. Each record gives: V gene, J gene, CDR3 protein.

v_gene: TRBV9; j_gene: TRBJ1-1; CDR3aa: ASSVPTGVNGVGTEAF
v_gene: TRBV25-1; j_gene: TRBJ2-5; CDR3aa: ASNREYQETQY
v_gene: TRBV2; j_gene: TRBJ1-3; CDR3aa: ASYDGGDRFATTSGNTIY
v_gene: TRBV3-1/TRBV3-2; j_gene: TRBJ2-1; CDR3aa: ASSPGYVVGGSYNEQF
v_gene: TRBV11-2; j_gene: TRBJ2-2; CDR3aa: ASSSQVGPRGGELF
v_gene: TRBV6-5; j_gene: TRBJ2-1; CDR3aa: ASREVGNNEQF
v_gene: TRBV12-5; j_gene: TRBJ1-4; CDR3aa: ASGSPEKLF
v_gene: TRBV19; j_gene: TRBJ1-5; CDR3aa: ASSKGQGPQPQH
v_gene: TRBV12-3/TRBV12-4; j_gene: TRBJ1-1; CDR3aa: ASSWTGRTEAF
v_gene: TRBV4-2; j_gene: TRBJ1-4; CDR3aa: ASSQGDRGREKLF
v_gene: TRBV6-5; j_gene: TRBJ2-7; CDR3aa: ASGQGSSYEQY
v_gene: TRBV29-1; j_gene: TRBJ2-3; CDR3aa: SVGAGTASTDTQY
v_gene: TRBV4-1; j_gene: TRBJ1-3; CDR3aa: ASSPPLWGKRNSGNTIY
v_gene: TRBV10-3; j_gene: TRBJ1-3; CDR3aa: ATLAPQGGGNTIY
v_gene: TRBV10-1; j_gene: TRBJ2-3; CDR3aa: ASSERGPADTQY
v_gene: TRBV13; j_gene: TRBJ1-6; CDR3aa: ASSFPLGPLH
v_gene: TRBV7-6; j_gene: TRBJ2-5; CDR3aa: ASSIEWGVQETQY
v_gene: TRBV7-2; j_gene: TRBJ1-2; CDR3aa: ASSPSSGNYGYT
v_gene: TRBV18; j_gene: TRBJ1-5; CDR3aa: ASSEQGNQPQH
v_gene: TRBV19; j_gene: TRBJ2-1; CDR3aa: ASSTRGDFYNEQF
v_gene: TRBV2; j_gene: TRBJ2-7; CDR3aa: ASRVTYLNEQY
v_gene: TRBV29-1; j_gene: TRBJ2-7; CDR3aa: SGKQGTYEQY
v_gene: TRBV5-1; j_gene: TRBJ1-4; CDR3aa: ASSPTGEEKLF
v_gene: TRBV13; j_gene: TRBJ2-7; CDR3aa: ASSSRGGTTYEQY
v_gene: TRBV2; j_gene: TRBJ1-2; CDR3aa: ASSGAGHTVGYT
v_gene: TRBV7-9; j_gene: TRBJ2-7; CDR3aa: ASSLARTGSHEQY
v_gene: TRBV10-3; j_gene: TRBJ2-5; CDR3aa: AISQGREGETQY
v_gene: TRBV5-1; j_gene: TRBJ1-1; CDR3aa: ASSPSVSTEAF
v_gene: TRBV11-1; j_gene: TRBJ2-3; CDR3aa: ASSPDLKSDTQY
v_gene: TRBV7-2; j_gene: TRBJ2-7; CDR3aa: ASSLDSGRPYEQY
v_gene: TRBV2; j_gene: TRBJ1-2; CDR3aa: ASSIQGGNYGYT
v_gene: TRBV2; j_gene: TRBJ1-1; CDR3aa: ASNQGKANTEAF
v_gene: TRBV6-2/TRBV6-3; j_gene: TRBJ1-2; CDR3aa: ASSYSTGDYGYT
v_gene: TRBV7-6; j_gene: TRBJ1-4; CDR3aa: ASSKDRDGNEKLF
v_gene: TRBV27; j_gene: TRBJ1-2; CDR3aa: ASRDSGTGNYGYT
v_gene: TRBV19; j_gene: TRBJ2-1; CDR3aa: ASSLGGTYNEQF
v_gene: TRBV25-1; j_gene: TRBJ2-7; CDR3aa: ASSDIRGYEQY
v_gene: TRBV18; j_gene: TRBJ1-6; CDR3aa: ASSPGDGRPLH
v_gene: TRBV5-1; j_gene: TRBJ2-2; CDR3aa: ASSLLGFGTGELF
v_gene: TRBV6-5; j_gene: TRBJ2-7; CDR3aa: ASSYGGTLDEQY
v_gene: TRBV5-1; j_gene: TRBJ2-5; CDR3aa: ASSFSGGAGETQY
v_gene: TRBV29-1; j_gene: TRBJ1-1; CDR3aa: SVVYQVEAF
v_gene: TRBV9; j_gene: TRBJ1-4; CDR3aa: ASSEAGEGNYEKLF
v_gene: TRBV19; j_gene: TRBJ1-6; CDR3aa: ASSIGQGRNNSPLH
v_gene: TRBV19; j_gene: TRBJ2-5; CDR3aa: ASSMVRTGLQETQY
v_gene: TRBV10-3; j_gene: TRBJ2-2; CDR3aa: AISVEDRVYTGELF
v_gene: TRBV5-6; j_gene: TRBJ1-2; CDR3aa: ASSLQGAGYGYT
v_gene: TRBV29-1; j_gene: TRBJ1-1; CDR3aa: SGKKRGNTEAF
v_gene: TRBV5-5; j_gene: TRBJ2-7; CDR3aa: ASSLAVGNSYEQY
v_gene: TRBV29-1; j_gene: TRBJ2-6; CDR3aa: SARDRNSGANVLT
v_gene: TRBV6-1; j_gene: TRBJ1-2; CDR3aa: ASSERPDYGYT
v_gene: TRBV12-3/TRBV12-4; j_gene: TRBJ1-5; CDR3aa: ASSLGQDQPQH
v_gene: TRBV20-1; j_gene: TRBJ2-7; CDR3aa: SASLGYEQY
v_gene: TRBV5-1; j_gene: TRBJ2-1; CDR3aa: ASSLVAGTFYNEQF
v_gene: TRBV30; j_gene: TRBJ1-1; CDR3aa: AWRDSGLVMAF